This is a list of T cell receptor beta chains from one sample in a study of T cell changes during pregnancy in multiple sclerosis. Assay: immunoSEQ multiplex PCR; the TCRdb copy retains only in-frame clones and omits some. The sample yields about 74,000 clones, about nine tenths seen once. The sample in question was peripheral blood, obtained in the third trimester of pregnancy. The receptors here all came from a female donor with multiple sclerosis, enrolled in a pregnancy study. CDR3s include the opening cysteine and the closing phenylalanine or tryptophan. A D gene is named only where the DNA matches it firmly. Clone size, where shown, is once, few, many, or a class for clones that have expanded.

V	J	size	D	CDR3	DNA
TRBV6-9	TRBJ1-4	-	TRBD1	CASSPGQGTNEKLFF	TGTGCCAGCAGTCCGGGACAGGGGACTAATGAAAAACTGTTTTTT
TRBV6-5	TRBJ1-1	-	-	CASSFGGTEAFF	TGTGCCAGCAGCTTCGGGGGCACTGAAGCTTTCTTT
TRBV5-6	TRBJ2-1	-	TRBD1	CASSLADRGREFF	TGTGCCAGCAGCTTGGCCGACAGGGGTAGGGAGTTCTTC
TRBV11-2	TRBJ1-2	-	-	CASSLDTGGFYGYTF	TGTGCCAGCAGCTTAGATACGGGGGGCTTCTATGGCTACACCTTC
TRBV18	TRBJ1-5	-	-	CASSLVSSGEYQPQHF	TGTGCCAGCTCTCTCGTTAGTTCCGGGGAGTATCAGCCCCAGCATTTT
TRBV18	TRBJ1-1	-	-	CASSPNRGAGVNTEAFF	TGTGCCAGCTCACCGAACCGGGGGGCGGGGGTGAACACTGAAGCTTTCTTT
TRBV4-1	TRBJ2-3	-	-	CASSQGRTADTQYF	TGCGCCAGCAGCCAAGGGAGGACGGCAGATACGCAGTATTTT
TRBV19	TRBJ2-3	-	TRBD1	CASSSEGAADTQYF	TGTGCCAGTAGTAGTGAGGGGGCAGCAGATACGCAGTATTTT
TRBV5-5	TRBJ1-1	-	-	CASNIPGVTEAFF	TGTGCCAGCAATATACCCGGGGTCACTGAAGCTTTCTTT
TRBV29-1	TRBJ1-2	-	-	CSAGFSGDDGYTF	TGCAGCGCTGGGTTTAGCGGGGATGACGGCTACACCTTC
TRBV9	TRBJ1-3	-	-	CASSVAGQGNTIYF	TGTGCCAGCAGCGTAGCCGGACAGGGAAACACCATATATTTT
TRBV5-1	TRBJ1-1	once	-	CASSLTSVNTEAFF	TGCGCCAGCAGCTTGACGTCGGTGAACACTGAAGCTTTCTTT
TRBV5-4	TRBJ1-2	-	TRBD1	CASRYDRGGYTF	TGTGCCAGCAGATATGACAGGGGCGGCTACACCTTC
TRBV9	TRBJ1-2	-	TRBD1	CASSVGGTGGSGYTF	TGTGCCAGCAGCGTAGGAGGGACAGGGGGTAGTGGCTACACCTTC
TRBV7-3	TRBJ2-1	-	TRBD1	CASSRQGAHPNEQFF	TGTGCCAGCAGCAGACAGGGGGCGCATCCCAATGAGCAGTTCTTC
TRBV5-4	TRBJ2-3	-	-	CASSPEADTQYF	TGTGCCAGCAGTCCTGAGGCAGATACGCAGTATTTT
TRBV5-1	TRBJ2-3	-	-	CASSAAGGSSTDTQYF	TGCGCCAGCAGCGCCGCCGGGGGAAGTAGCACAGATACGCAGTATTTT
TRBV6-5	TRBJ2-3	-	TRBD1	CASSLRGQGSDTQYF	TGTGCCAGCAGCCTCCGGGGACAGGGGTCAGATACGCAGTATTTT
TRBV7-2	TRBJ1-6	-	-	CASSFGVSNSPLHF	TGTGCCAGCAGCTTCGGAGTTTCCAATTCACCCCTCCACTTT
TRBV10-3	TRBJ2-1	-	TRBD1	CAISSTGKDEQFF	TGTGCCATCAGTTCGACAGGGAAGGATGAGCAGTTCTTC
TRBV5-6	TRBJ2-6	once	-	CASSSINRVLSGANVLTF	TGTGCCAGCAGCTCGATAAACAGGGTCCTCTCTGGGGCCAACGTCCTGACTTTC
TRBV7-3	TRBJ1-4	-	-	CASRTTPGLDNEKLFF	TGTGCCAGCAGAACGACCCCGGGACTGGATAATGAAAAACTGTTTTTT
TRBV9	TRBJ2-5	-	TRBD2	CASSVGPTSEETQYF	TGTGCCAGCAGCGTAGGTCCGACTAGCGAGGAGACCCAGTACTTC
TRBV4-1	TRBJ2-1	once	-	CASSQHRDNYNEQFF	TGCGCCAGCAGCCAACACCGGGACAACTACAATGAGCAGTTCTTC
TRBV6-5	TRBJ2-7	-	TRBD1	CASRPGQGRVEQYF	TGTGCCAGCAGGCCCGGACAGGGGAGGGTAGAGCAGTACTTC
TRBV7-9	TRBJ2-5	-	TRBD2	CASSLGGSGGYQETQYF	TGTGCCAGCAGCTTAGGGGGTAGCGGGGGATACCAAGAGACCCAGTACTTC
TRBV11-2	TRBJ2-7	-	TRBD1	CASSPIRRDRGIRSYEQYF	TGTGCCAGCAGCCCAATTCGCCGGGACAGGGGCATTCGGTCCTACGAGCAGTACTTC
TRBV30	TRBJ1-1	-	-	CAWSVMRNTEAFF	TGTGCCTGGAGTGTCATGCGGAACACTGAAGCTTTCTTT
TRBV7-2	TRBJ2-7	-	TRBD1	CASSSIRQGEQYF	TGTGCCAGCAGCTCAATACGACAGGGCGAGCAGTACTTC
TRBV5-1	TRBJ2-1	-	TRBD2	CASSLAGVAGHNEQFF	TGCGCCAGCAGCTTGGCGGGAGTAGCGGGGCACAATGAGCAGTTCTTC